The rows below give T cell receptor beta chains drawn from one sample of a study of blood T cell repertoires in COVID-19. Profiled with immunoSEQ multiplex PCR; TCRdb holds only in-frame clones, not every one. This sample yields roughly 390,000 clones, of which about 87% are seen a single time; about 10% belongs to the top ten. The material sequenced was peripheral blood. These receptor sequences come from a woman younger than 45 with COVID-19, enrolled during active disease. Each CDR3 is given with its conserved first and last residue. D genes are given only for firm matches. Clone size is not always given. Where it is, it says once, few, many or a class for expanded clones.

len	v_gene	d_gene	abundance	j_gene	CDR3aa	CDR3nt
13	TRBV29-1	TRBD1	once	TRBJ2-7	CSALEQGDSEQYF	TGCAGCGCCCTCGAACAGGGGGACAGCGAGCAGTACTTC
16	TRBV7-4	NA	once	TRBJ1-6	CASSLGRRDWDSPLHF	TGTGCCAGCAGCTTAGGGAGGCGGGACTGGGATTCACCCCTCCACTTT
14	TRBV30	TRBD1	NA	TRBJ2-7	CAWRKQGAGSEQYF	TGTGCCTGGAGAAAGCAGGGGGCAGGTAGCGAGCAGTACTTC
14	TRBV30	NA	once	TRBJ1-4	CAWSRQFGNEKLFF	TGTGCCTGGAGTAGACAGTTTGGTAATGAAAAACTGTTTTTT
16	TRBV11-2	TRBD2	NA	TRBJ2-1	CASSLEGLAGYNEQFF	TGTGCCAGCAGCTTAGAGGGACTAGCGGGATACAATGAGCAGTTCTTC
15	TRBV28	NA	few	TRBJ1-1	CASSPSGDANTEAFF	TGTGCCAGCAGTCCGTCGGGGGATGCGAACACTGAAGCTTTCTTT
16	TRBV11-2	TRBD1	NA	TRBJ2-5	CASSLSWDRGQETQYF	TGTGCCAGCAGCTTGTCCTGGGACAGGGGGCAAGAGACCCAGTACTTC
16	TRBV10-3	NA	NA	TRBJ2-3	CAISESTPGTAHLQYF	TGTGCCATCAGTGAGTCGACTCCCGGGACTGCCCACCTACAGTATTTT
15	TRBV27	TRBD1	NA	TRBJ1-4	CASSSNLQGTEKLFF	TGTGCCAGCAGTTCTAACCTACAGGGGACTGAAAAACTGTTTTTT
13	TRBV10-3	NA	NA	TRBJ1-1	CAIMQTGDTEAFF	TGTGCCATCATGCAGACCGGAGACACTGAAGCTTTCTTT
14	TRBV28	NA	NA	TRBJ2-3	CASSSTDWTDTQYF	TGTGCCAGCAGTTCGACAGATTGGACAGATACGCAGTATTTT
14	TRBV5-1	NA	NA	TRBJ2-3	CASSRDFGTDTQYF	TGCGCCAGCAGCAGGGACTTTGGCACAGATACGCAGTATTTT
16	TRBV7-9	TRBD1	NA	TRBJ1-6	CASSFTRGTGKSPLHF	TGTGCCAGCAGCTTTACCAGGGGGACAGGGAAGTCACCCCTCCACTTT
11	TRBV7-8	NA	NA	TRBJ2-7	CASSLGLTRYF	TGTGCCAGCAGCCTGGGACTCACGCGGTACTTC
16	TRBV5-5	TRBD2	NA	TRBJ2-3	CASSVDSGRATDTQYF	TGTGCCAGCAGCGTGGATAGCGGGAGGGCCACAGATACGCAGTATTTT
17	TRBV2	TRBD2	NA	TRBJ2-1	CASSEGVGSGSRNEQFF	TGTGCCAGCAGTGAAGGGGTCGGTAGCGGGAGTCGCAATGAGCAGTTCTTC